This TCR beta chain stems from a study of OX40 agonist ivuxolimab in advanced cancers. On the study more broadly: Clinicians treated patients with ivuxolimab, an agonistic anti-OX40 (CD134) antibody. Partial responses were recorded for three patients, including one with hepatocellular carcinoma and two with cutaneous melanoma. Broader study findings: Among expanded peripheral T cells, antigen specificity went undetermined.

For this clone: Its antigen is unknown.

Clones were sequenced by immunoSEQ multiplex PCR, and TCRdb holds only the in-frame ones, with some missing. The sample shows tens of thousands of clones, roughly nine tenths of them seen only once. Trimming cost V 4 bases and J 1 base; bases outside gene matches: 9. Germline CDR1 MGHRA, CDR2 YSYEKL. This CDR3 spans 16 amino acids. The chain carries TRBV4-1 and TRBJ2-7; 8 bases map to TRBD2. The source is an adult with an advanced solid tumor such as melanoma, head and neck, liver or kidney cancer. Here the sequenced sample was CD4+ or CD8+ T cells sorted from blood, taken in a trial of the OX40 agonist ivuxolimab. Written as DNA, the CDR3 is TGCGCCAGCAGCCCCGGGGCCGCGGGAGGTTCCTACGAGCAGTACTTC. It is translated as CASSPGAAGGSYEQYF.